This T cell receptor beta chain was retrieved from a study of blood T cell repertoires in COVID-19 (dated by TCRdb to 2020 to 2022). Study-wide context: Samples from collaborators originated in the United States, Italy and Spain and spanned both the acute and convalescent phases of COVID-19. The prospective study material was composed of cDNA or gDNA derived from T cells, B-cell-depleted T cells, or PBMCs. Subjects who had been exposed to COVID-19, were actively infected with it, or had recovered from it provided the deeply sampled blood TCRbeta repertoires that made up the dataset. The repertoires were released in a freely available public database meant as a resource for research on the immune response to SARS-CoV-2. Samples were obtained from the ongoing ImmuneRACE study (first 160 participants) and from over 1,000 subjects provided by 6 global collaborators. Sample metadata almost always included a de-identified subject ID, COVID-19 status, age in years and sex. Where HLA class I and class II types were available, the types were taken from metadata supplied by the sample provider, not from assay-based typing. Study-wide findings and limitations: How much clinical and demographic metadata was included differed by source and by participant, and the metadata was provided uncurated.

TCRbeta CDR3 regions were amplified from genomic DNA using the immunoSEQ Assay, a bias-controlled multiplex PCR. The authors' pipeline ran thus. Nucleated cell counts per sample were estimated from amplification of reference gene primers within the assay. To quantify the absolute abundance of each unique TCRbeta CDR3 rearrangement, sequence reads were collapsed and filtered. Productive Simpson clonality was computed per sample as the square root of Simpson's diversity index over productive rearrangements. TCRdb limited this immuneACCESS table to in-frame rearrangements with V and J called. A share of clones is missing; checked studies link under half to unresolved V genes, and the rest is unexplained. V, J and clone size are those of that table, while D and trimming were read from the DNA. The sample table lists roughly 180,000 clones, about 80% of them with a count of one. The ten largest make up 8.5% to 10% of the sample.

Whole blood was collected in K2EDTA tubes by collaborating institutions according to the institutions' own protocols. For TCRbeta analysis, collaborators shipped samples as frozen whole blood, isolated PBMCs, or DNA extracted from either of those sample types. A note on this clone: Its target antigen remains unknown. No qualities accompany the bases; no much larger clone lies one base away.

V is clipped by 3 bases and J by 4 bases, and the sequence between their germline boundaries is 16 bases long. CDR1 SGDLS and CDR2 YYNGEE were looked up in the germline V gene. From the cysteine through the phenylalanine, the CDR3 covers 16 amino acids. The kept DNA is CDR3 alone, 48 bases in frame from the first base. The TCR comes from a woman aged 50 to 60 with active or convalescent COVID-19. Sequenced material: peripheral blood. The chain is encoded by TRBV9 joined to TRBJ2-2; TRBD1 is a possible D gene, resting on 5 matching bases. The CDR3 protein: CASSATQGPSTGELFF. DNA sequence: TGTGCCAGCAGCGCGACTCAGGGTCCGAGCACCGGGGAGCTGTTTTTT.